The 10 T cell receptor beta chains given below trace back to one sample, sequenced in a study of response to subunit inactivated influenza vaccine. TCRdb passed the RT-PCR reads through MiXCR, listing each CDR3 protein once. This table has hundreds of thousands of distinct CDR3 sequences, about 20% appearing once. Sequencing was performed on PBMCs from blood, taken about 19 months after vaccination. Every receptor here comes from a man aged 45-69 years who received an inactivated influenza vaccine.

This clonotype showed up many times. The gene calls are TRBV27 and TRBJ1-2; D uncertain. Germline values: CDR1 MNHEY, CDR2 SMNVEV (reference sequence). The CDR3 totals 13 residues. V shed 2 bases and J shed 0 bases, with 4 bases lying between them. CDR3: CASSLTANYGYTF. As DNA, the CDR3 is TGTGCCAGCAGTTTAACCGCTAACTATGGCTACACCTTC.

V is TRBV10-3 and J is TRBJ2-3; TRBD2 agrees at 7 bases. The CDR3 covers 15 residues. After removal of 2 bases from V and 4 bases from J, the junction contained 6 bases not matched to a gene. Germline lookup yields CDR1 ENHRY and CDR2 SYGVKD. The CDR3 loop reads CAISETTSVSDTQYF. CDR3 bases: TGTGCCATCAGTGAGACCACTAGCGTTTCAGATACGCAGTATTTT.

The chain is built from TRBV10-1 and TRBJ2-2; perhaps TRBD1 as D (5 bases). Germline CDR1 reads WNHNN; CDR2 reads SYGVQD (reference sequence). V lost 3 bases and J 5 bases, leaving 7 bases between the germline ends. This CDR3 has 13 amino acids. The CDR3 coding sequence is TGCGCCAGCAGTGAAGGGGTAACCGGGGAGCTGTTTTTT. Its protein product is CASSEGVTGELFF.

This clonotype occurred many times. J is TRBJ1-5 and V is TRBV29-1; 9 bases are shared with TRBD1. The CDR3 runs 13 residues. V shed 4 bases, J shed 7 bases, and the junction held 5 bases outside the gene matches. CDR1 and CDR2 (germline): SQVTM, ANQGSEA. CDR3 in amino acids: CSVGQGEGQPQHF. In DNA form, the CDR3 reads TGCAGCGTTGGACAGGGGGAGGGCCAGCCCCAGCATTTT.

CDR3 coding DNA: TGTGCCAGCAGCCAAGAAACAGCTGGGGAGACCCAGTACTTC. Translated: CASSQETAGETQYF. The rearrangement uses TRBV14 and TRBJ2-5, with no clear D. This CDR3 has 14 amino acids. Germline CDR1 SGHDN, CDR2 FVKESK. V lost 0 bases to trimming and J lost 5 bases, with 10 bases between them.

The V call is TRBV29-1, the J call TRBJ2-7; the D gene is possibly TRBD1 (6 bases). Trimming left V 5 bases short and J 2 bases short, with 10 bases between. The CDR3 sequence is 12 residues long. Germline values: CDR1 SQVTM, CDR2 ANQGSEA. The CDR3 is CSVRTGTYEQYF. CDR3 bases: TGCAGCGTTAGAACAGGGACCTACGAGCAGTACTTC.

J is TRBJ1-6 and V is TRBV21-1; TRBD1, the D gene given by the table, was not confirmed from the DNA. TRBV21-1 is a documented pseudogene. The CDR3 has 17 amino acids. The CDR3 DNA follows: TGTGCCAGCAGCAATGGTCCCTTGAGCTCCTATAATTCACCCCTCCACTTT. Translating it yields CASSNGPLSSYNSPLHF.

In this sample, this clonotype turned up a few times. The CDR3 protein is CSASSSGGPPYEQYF. CDR3 bases: TGCAGTGCTAGCAGTAGCGGGGGACCTCCCTACGAGCAGTACTTC. J is TRBJ2-7 and V is TRBV20-1; 9 nucleotides match TRBD2. The CDR3 consists of 15 residues. V trimming: 3 bases; J trimming: 2 bases; junction bases outside the gene matches: 8. Germline V gene lookup returns CDR1 DFQATT and CDR2 SNEGSKA (reference sequence).

The chain employs TRBV18 and TRBJ1-5; a possible D gene is TRBD1 (6 bases). Germline V gene lookup returns CDR1 KGHSH and CDR2 LQKENI. Trimming removed 4 bases at V and 4 bases at J, with 20 bases between. The CDR3 is 17 residues long. This CDR3 reads CASSRAAGGGKNQPQHF. The CDR3 coding sequence is TGTGCCAGCTCACGGGCGGCTGGGGGGGGCAAGAATCAGCCCCAGCATTTT. Drawing the rest from reference TRBV18 and TRBJ1-5, the complete variable domain is NAGVMQNPRHLVRRRGQEARLRCSPMKGHSHVYWYRQLPEEGLKFMVYLQKENIIDESGMPKERFSAEFPKEGPSILRIQQVVRGDSAAYFCASSRAAGGGKNQPQHFGDGTRLSIL.

The chain carries TRBV5-1 and TRBJ2-1; D might be TRBD1 or TRBD2, each matching 5 bases. Germline V CDR1 and CDR2: SGHRS, YFSETQ. Trimming removed 0 bases at V and 1 base at J, with 11 bases between. CDR3 size: 16 residues. In DNA, the CDR3 is TGCGCCAGCAGCTTGGGGGGGTTTCGGTCCTACAATGAGCAGTTCTTC. Translating gives CASSLGGFRSYNEQFF.